Presented here are 18 T cell receptor beta chains from one specimen sequenced in a study of T cell responses to AZD1222 COVID-19 vaccine. The method was immunoSEQ multiplex PCR; TCRdb's version includes in-frame clones alone and lacks a portion of them. Among more than 250,000 clones listed, about 92% were seen once. The sequenced sample was peripheral blood, obtained on day 0 of AZD1222 vaccination. The receptors were sampled from an adult in good health.

This clone was detected only once. The chain has TRBV28 and TRBJ1-1; a possible D gene is TRBD1 (5 bases). CDR3 length: 15 amino acids. V was pared by 7 bases and J by 1 base, with 16 bases between. The germline V gene has CDR1 MDHEN and CDR2 SYDVKM. In DNA form, the CDR3 reads TGTGCCAGCACCCCACCGGGACCGACGAACACTGAAGCTTTCTTT. It codes for CASTPPGPTNTEAFF.

This chain links TRBV2 with TRBJ1-2; TRBD1 is a possible D gene (6 bases). V dropped 6 bases and J dropped 6 bases, with 20 bases sitting between them. The CDR3 runs 15 residues. Per germline, CDR1 SNHLY and CDR2 FYNNEI. The CDR3 spells CASRIPRQAQDGYTF. The CDR3 DNA is TGTGCCAGCAGAATTCCCCGACAGGCTCAGGATGGCTACACCTTC.

This chain uses TRBV5-1 with TRBJ2-5; D is uncertain. The V end was cut by 0 bases, the J end by 1 base, with 7 bases between. CDR1 and CDR2 from the germline V gene are SGHRS and YFSETQ. CDR3 length equals 14 residues. In nucleotides, the CDR3 is TGCGCCAGCAGCTTGGAACAAATCCAAGAGACCCAGTACTTC. It codes for CASSLEQIQETQYF.

The chain couples TRBV27 to TRBJ1-4; the D is unclear. The CDR3 covers 13 residues. Germline CDR1 MNHEY, CDR2 SMNVEV (reference sequence). The V end was cut by 6 bases, the J end by 4 bases, with 9 bases between. The CDR3 region is CASRSGNNEKLFF. The CDR3 DNA is TGTGCCAGCAGAAGTGGAAATAATGAAAAACTGTTTTTT.

The chain is built from TRBV28 and TRBJ2-1; 7 nucleotides align to TRBD2. From germline, CDR1 is MDHEN and CDR2 SYDVKM. The CDR3 has 14 residues. V was clipped by 6 bases and J by 6 bases; unmatched bases: 8. CDR3: CASSYTSARNEQFF. The CDR3 nucleotides read TGTGCCAGCAGCTACACTAGCGCCCGCAATGAGCAGTTCTTC.

This chain connects TRBV4-2 to TRBJ1-1; unclear D gene. This CDR3 is built from 13 residues. CDR1 LGHNA and CDR2 YNFKEQ come from the germline V gene. The V gene lost 1 base and the J gene lost 6 bases, with 9 bases spanning the gap. The CDR3 nucleotides are TGTGCCAGCAGCCAAGGAGACGGCGCTGAAGCTTTCTTT. Protein product: CASSQGDGAEAFF.

Here the CDR3 DNA reads TGTGCCAGCAGTTACTCGGGGCAGAGAAATGAAAAACTGTTTTTT. Translating it yields CASSYSGQRNEKLFF. V is TRBV6-5 and J is TRBJ1-4, with D possibly TRBD1 on 5 matching bases. The CDR3 is made up of 15 amino acids. CDR1 is MNHEY, CDR2 SVGAGI, per germline. V was trimmed by 0 bases and J by 5 bases, leaving 10 bases between them.

About this clone: Other DNA sequences within the sample encode an identical CDR3. The V and J genes are TRBV28 and TRBJ1-2; no reliable D call. Trimming stripped 4 bases from V and 4 bases from J, with 4 bases between. The CDR3 is 11 amino acids. Germline V gene data show CDR1 as MDHEN and CDR2 as SYDVKM. The CDR3 sequence: CASSSPYGYTF. The CDR3 coding sequence is TGTGCCAGCAGTTCACCCTATGGCTACACCTTC.

This chain joins TRBV6-6 and TRBJ2-2; D may match TRBD1 or TRBD2 (5 bases each). The CDR3 is 14 amino acids. The germline CDR1 and CDR2 sequences are MNHNY and SVGAGI (reference sequence). V was trimmed by 7 bases and J by 4 bases, leaving 13 bases between them. The CDR3 spells CASTLRGATGELFF. In DNA, the CDR3 is TGTGCCAGCACTCTGAGAGGGGCCACCGGGGAGCTGTTTTTT.

V is TRBV18 and J is TRBJ2-5, with D perhaps TRBD2 (7 bases). Trimming pared 6 bases from V and 1 base from J, leaving 9 bases between. Germline assignment: CDR1 KGHSH and CDR2 LQKENI. This CDR3 spans 13 amino acids. This CDR3 reads CASSGGRQETQYF. CDR3 sequence (DNA): TGTGCCAGCTCGGGGGGGCGCCAAGAGACCCAGTACTTC.

J is TRBJ2-7 and V is TRBV28; TRBD2 agrees at 9 bases. The CDR3 is made up of 18 amino acids. V lost 8 bases to trimming and J lost 4 bases; unmatched junction nucleotides: 21. Germline assignment: CDR1 MDHEN and CDR2 SYDVKM. The CDR3: CASRGSLVVRGGLYEQYF. The CDR3 DNA reads as TGTGCCAGCCGAGGTAGTTTAGTAGTGCGGGGGGGCCTATACGAGCAGTACTTC.

This chain uses TRBV27 with TRBJ2-7; 10 nucleotides align to TRBD2. Trimming at V came to 8 bases and at J to 0 bases, leaving 4 bases not matched to a gene. This CDR3 spans 14 amino acids. Germline V gene sequence: CDR1 MNHEY, CDR2 SMNVEV (reference sequence). The CDR3 DNA reads TGTGCCAGCTCTAGCGGGGGCAGCTCCTACGAGCAGTACTTC. Translation gives CASSSGGSSYEQYF.

This clone appeared a single time. V is TRBV4-3 and J is TRBJ2-2; 10 nucleotides line up with TRBD2. The V and J ends lost 0 bases and 6 bases, in that order; junction bases with no gene match: 7. The CDR3 runs to 17 residues. The germline V gene encodes CDR1 LGHNA and CDR2 YSLEER. This chain's CDR3 is CASSQDRLAGVSGELFF. DNA of the CDR3: TGCGCCAGCAGCCAAGATCGGCTAGCGGGAGTATCCGGGGAGCTGTTTTTT.

The V call is TRBV5-1, the J call TRBJ2-4, with TRBD1 matching over 7 bases. The CDR3 runs to 14 residues. The junction had 5 bases not matched to a gene; V was cut back by 4 bases and J by 4 bases. Germline V gene sequence: CDR1 SGHRS, CDR2 YFSETQ. CDR3 DNA sequence: TGCGCCAGCAGCCCGAGACAGGGAAAAAACATTCAGTACTTC. This gives the protein CASSPRQGKNIQYF.

The CDR3 protein is CASSAGASRFEDTQYF. CDR3 nucleotides: TGTGCCAGCAGTGCCGGGGCTAGCCGGTTTGAAGATACGCAGTATTTT. This chain links TRBV2 with TRBJ2-3; D is tentatively TRBD1 or TRBD2 (5 bases each). This CDR3 is built from 16 residues. From germline, CDR1 is SNHLY and CDR2 FYNNEI. V lost 4 bases and J lost 5, with 19 bases in between.

On this clone itself: The same CDR3 also results from other DNA sequences found in this sample. This rearrangement joins TRBV28 to TRBJ2-7; no definite D call. CDR1 MDHEN and CDR2 SYDVKM come from the germline V gene. The CDR3 length is 11 residues. V was shortened by 4 bases and J by 3 bases, with 4 bases between the two germline ends. CDR3 loop: CASSSSYEQYF. The CDR3 DNA is TGTGCCAGCAGTTCAAGCTACGAGCAGTACTTC.

V usage is TRBV28 and J usage is TRBJ1-5; weak D call: TRBD1 (5 bases). From germline, CDR1 is MDHEN and CDR2 SYDVKM. This CDR3 spans 16 amino acids. Between the trimmed V and J ends, which lost 2 bases and 2 bases, there was a span of 13 bases. The CDR3, as DNA: TGTGCCAGCAGTTTACCGGGACGGAAGGGCAATCAGCCCCAGCATTTT. Its protein is CASSLPGRKGNQPQHF.

The chain joins TRBV5-1 to TRBJ1-6; D remains ambiguous. This CDR3 is 15 amino acids long. The germline V gene has CDR1 SGHRS and CDR2 YFSETQ. Trimming shortened V by 0 bases and J by 0 bases, and 4 bases separated the two germline ends. CDR3 sequence: CASSLGSSYNSPLHF. CDR3 DNA: TGCGCCAGCAGCTTGGGAAGCTCCTATAATTCACCCCTCCACTTT.